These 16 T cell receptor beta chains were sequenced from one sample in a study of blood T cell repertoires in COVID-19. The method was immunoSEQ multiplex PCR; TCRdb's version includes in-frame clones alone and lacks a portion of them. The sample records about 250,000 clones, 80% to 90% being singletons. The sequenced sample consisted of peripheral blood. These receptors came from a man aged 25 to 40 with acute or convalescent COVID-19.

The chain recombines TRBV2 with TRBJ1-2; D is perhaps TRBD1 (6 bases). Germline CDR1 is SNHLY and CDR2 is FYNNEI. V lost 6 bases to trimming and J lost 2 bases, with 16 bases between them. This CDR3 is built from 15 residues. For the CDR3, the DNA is TGTGCCAGCAGGACCGCCGGGGGGCCCAACTATGGCTACACCTTC. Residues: CASRTAGGPNYGYTF.

This chain's CDR3 is CASRETGTGSTEAFF. The CDR3 coding sequence is TGTGCCAGCAGAGAGACCGGGACAGGGAGCACTGAAGCTTTCTTT. The V call is TRBV28, the J call TRBJ1-1; TRBD1 aligns across 9 bases. V lost 6 bases and J lost 4; bases outside the gene matches: 9. The CDR3 runs 15 residues. Germline lookup yields CDR1 MDHEN and CDR2 SYDVKM. The variable domain in full, completed from reference TRBV28 and TRBJ1-1, reads DVKVTQSSRYLVKRTGEKVFLECVQDMDHENMFWYRQDPGLGLRLIYFSYDVKMKEKGDIPEGYSVSREKKERFSLILESASTNQTSMYLCASRETGTGSTEAFFGQGTRLTVV.

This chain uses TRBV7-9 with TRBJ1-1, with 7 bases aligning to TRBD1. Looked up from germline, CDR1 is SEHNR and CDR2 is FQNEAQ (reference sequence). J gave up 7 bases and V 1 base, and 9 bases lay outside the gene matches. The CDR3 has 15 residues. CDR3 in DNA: TGTGCCAGCAGCTTAGGCCATCCCGGGACAGTTGAAGCTTTCTTT. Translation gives CASSLGHPGTVEAFF.

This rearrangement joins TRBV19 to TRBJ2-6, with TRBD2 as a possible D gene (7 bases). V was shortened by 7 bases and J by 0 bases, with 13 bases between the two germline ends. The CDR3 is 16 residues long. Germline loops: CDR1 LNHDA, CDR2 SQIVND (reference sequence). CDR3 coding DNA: TGTGCCAGTACCGGGGGGCCCCTCTCTGGGGCCAACGTCCTGACTTTC. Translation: CASTGGPLSGANVLTF.

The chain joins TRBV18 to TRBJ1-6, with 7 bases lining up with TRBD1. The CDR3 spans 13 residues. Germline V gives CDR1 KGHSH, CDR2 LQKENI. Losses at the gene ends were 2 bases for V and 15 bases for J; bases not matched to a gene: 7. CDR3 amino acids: CASSPDVQGDLHF. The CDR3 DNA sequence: TGTGCCAGCTCACCAGACGTTCAGGGGGACCTCCACTTT.

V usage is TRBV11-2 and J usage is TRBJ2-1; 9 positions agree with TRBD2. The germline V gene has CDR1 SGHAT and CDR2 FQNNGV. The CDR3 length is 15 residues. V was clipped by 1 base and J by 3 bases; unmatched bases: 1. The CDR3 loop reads CASSLGLADYNEQFF. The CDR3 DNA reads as TGTGCCAGCAGCTTAGGACTAGCGGACTACAATGAGCAGTTCTTC.

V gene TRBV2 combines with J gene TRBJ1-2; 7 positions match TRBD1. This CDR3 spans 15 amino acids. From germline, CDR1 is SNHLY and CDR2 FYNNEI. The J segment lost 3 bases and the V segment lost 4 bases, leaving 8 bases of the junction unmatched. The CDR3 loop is CASSARGAGDYGYTF. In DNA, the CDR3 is TGTGCCAGCAGTGCCAGGGGGGCCGGTGACTATGGCTACACCTTC. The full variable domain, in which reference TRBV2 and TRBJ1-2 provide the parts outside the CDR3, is EPEVTQTPSHQVTQMGQEVILRCVPISNHLYFYWYRQILGQKVEFLVSFYNNEISEKSEIFDDQFSVERPDGSNFTLKIRSTKLEDSAMYFCASSARGAGDYGYTFGSGTRLTVV.

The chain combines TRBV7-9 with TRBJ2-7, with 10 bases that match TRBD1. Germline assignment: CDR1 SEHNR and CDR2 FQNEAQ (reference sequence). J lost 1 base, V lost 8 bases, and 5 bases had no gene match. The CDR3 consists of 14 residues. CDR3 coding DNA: TGTGCCAGCTCAGGGACAGGGGCATCCTACGAGCAGTACTTC. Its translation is CASSGTGASYEQYF.

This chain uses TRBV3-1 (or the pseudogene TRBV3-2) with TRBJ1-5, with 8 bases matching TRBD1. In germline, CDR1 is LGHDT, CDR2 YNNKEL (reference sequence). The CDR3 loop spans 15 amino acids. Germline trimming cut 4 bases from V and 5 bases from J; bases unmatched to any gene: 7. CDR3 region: CASSPEGTGYQPQHF. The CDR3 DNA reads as TGTGCCAGCAGCCCTGAAGGGACAGGTTATCAGCCCCAGCATTTT.

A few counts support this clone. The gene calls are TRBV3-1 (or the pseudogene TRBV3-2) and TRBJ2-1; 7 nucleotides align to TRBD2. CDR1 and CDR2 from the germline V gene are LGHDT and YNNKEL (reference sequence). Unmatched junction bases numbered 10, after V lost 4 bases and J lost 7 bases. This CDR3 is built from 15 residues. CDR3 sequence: CASSLGRAYGNEQFF. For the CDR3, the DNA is TGTGCCAGCAGCCTGGGGAGGGCCTACGGAAATGAGCAGTTCTTC.

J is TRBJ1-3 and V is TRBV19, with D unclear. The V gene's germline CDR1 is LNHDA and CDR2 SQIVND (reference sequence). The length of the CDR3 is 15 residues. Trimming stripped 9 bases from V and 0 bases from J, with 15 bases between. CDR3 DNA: TGTGCCAGCCGTACCCTTAGAAACTCTGGAAACACCATATATTTT. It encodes CASRTLRNSGNTIYF.

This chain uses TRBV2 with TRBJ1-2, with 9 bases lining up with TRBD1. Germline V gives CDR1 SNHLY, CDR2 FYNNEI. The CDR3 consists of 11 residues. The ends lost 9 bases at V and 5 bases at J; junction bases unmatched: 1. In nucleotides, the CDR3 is TGTGCCAGTGGGACAGGGTATGGCTACACCTTC. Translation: CASGTGYGYTF.

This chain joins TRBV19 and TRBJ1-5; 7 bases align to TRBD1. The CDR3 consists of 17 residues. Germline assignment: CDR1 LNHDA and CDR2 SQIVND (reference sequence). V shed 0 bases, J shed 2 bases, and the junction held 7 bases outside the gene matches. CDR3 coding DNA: TGTGCCAGTAGTATAGATCATAGCGGACAGGGCAATCAGCCCCAGCATTTT. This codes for CASSIDHSGQGNQPQHF.

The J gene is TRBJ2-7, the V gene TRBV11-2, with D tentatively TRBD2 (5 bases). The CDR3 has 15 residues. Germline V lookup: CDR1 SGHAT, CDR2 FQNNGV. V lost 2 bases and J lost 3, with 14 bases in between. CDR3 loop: CASSLNSPRGYEQYF. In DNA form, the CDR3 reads TGTGCCAGCAGCTTAAACTCTCCCCGGGGCTACGAGCAGTACTTC.

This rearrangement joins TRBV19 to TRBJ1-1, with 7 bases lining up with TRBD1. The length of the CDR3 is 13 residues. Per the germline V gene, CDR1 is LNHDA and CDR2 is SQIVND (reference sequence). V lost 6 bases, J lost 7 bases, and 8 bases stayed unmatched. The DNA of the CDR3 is TGTGCCAGTAGCCCCAGGGGGGAGGTTGAAGCTTTCTTT. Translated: CASSPRGEVEAFF.

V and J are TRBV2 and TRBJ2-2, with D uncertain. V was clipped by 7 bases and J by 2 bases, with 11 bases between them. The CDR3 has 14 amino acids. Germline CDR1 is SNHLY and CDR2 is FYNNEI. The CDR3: CASNRLTNTGELFF. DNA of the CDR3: TGTGCCAGCAACCGACTCACCAACACCGGGGAGCTGTTTTTT.